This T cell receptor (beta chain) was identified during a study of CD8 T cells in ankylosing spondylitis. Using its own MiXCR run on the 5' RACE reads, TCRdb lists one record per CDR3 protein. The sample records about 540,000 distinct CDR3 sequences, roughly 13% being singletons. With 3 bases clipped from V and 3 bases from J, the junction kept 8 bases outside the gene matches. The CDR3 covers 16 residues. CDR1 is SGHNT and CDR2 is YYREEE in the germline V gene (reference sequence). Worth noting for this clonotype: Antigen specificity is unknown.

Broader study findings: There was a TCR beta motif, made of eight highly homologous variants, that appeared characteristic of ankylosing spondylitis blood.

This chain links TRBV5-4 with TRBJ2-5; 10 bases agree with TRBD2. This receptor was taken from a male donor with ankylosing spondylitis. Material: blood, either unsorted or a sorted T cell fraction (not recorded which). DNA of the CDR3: TGTGCCAGCAGCTCCAGGGCCGGGACTAGCGAAGAGACCCAGTACTTC. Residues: CASSSRAGTSEETQYF. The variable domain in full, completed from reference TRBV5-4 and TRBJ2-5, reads ETGVTQSPTHLIKTRGQQVTLRCSSQSGHNTVSWYQQALGQGPQFIFQYYREEENGRGNFPPRFSGLQFPNYSSELNVNALELDDSALYLCASSSRAGTSEETQYFGPGTRLLVL.